A single sample is the source of the 21 T cell receptor beta chains below, sequenced in a study of control samples from healthy donors and cancer patients. Method: immunoSEQ multiplex PCR; TCRdb's copy keeps in-frame clones and lacks some. Of fewer than 120,000 clones detected, approximately 88% appear once; the ten largest clones hold roughly 4%. Material for sequencing was PBMCs. The receptors originated from a woman aged 55-70 years with lung cancer.

The chain is built from TRBV9 and TRBJ2-4; the D gene is possibly TRBD2 (5 bases). The CDR3 is made up of 13 amino acids. Trimming pared 4 bases from V and 6 bases from J, leaving 11 bases between. Germline loops: CDR1 SGDLS, CDR2 YYNGEE. CDR3 coding DNA: TGTGCCAGCAGCTCGGCGGACTCAAACATTCAGTACTTC. It encodes CASSSADSNIQYF.

This clone was seen a single time. The V call is TRBV19, the J call TRBJ2-5; D is possibly TRBD1 (7 bases). There are 14 residues in the CDR3. Trimming took off 7 bases at V and 5 bases at J, with 17 bases between the two ends. CDR1 and CDR2 from the germline V gene are LNHDA and SQIVND (reference sequence). CDR3 sequence reads: CASKRRGHQETQYF. The CDR3 region has the DNA TGTGCCAGTAAAAGGAGGGGGCATCAGGAGACCCAGTACTTC.

The chain couples TRBV19 to TRBJ2-6, with D possibly being TRBD1 or TRBD2 (6 bases each). Germline assignment: CDR1 LNHDA and CDR2 SQIVND (reference sequence). The CDR3 is 18 residues long. V gave up 3 bases and J gave up 0 bases, with 15 bases separating them. Here the CDR3 DNA reads TGTGCCAGTAGTATTTTCGGAGGGGGTATCTCTGGGGCCAACGTCCTGACTTTC. This sequence encodes CASSIFGGGISGANVLTF.

V and J are TRBV5-6 and TRBJ1-3, with D hard to call. The CDR3 has 14 residues. Trimming shortened V by 0 bases and J by 3 bases, and 7 bases separated the two germline ends. Per germline, CDR1 SGHDT and CDR2 YYEEEE. The CDR3 protein is CASSLETIGNTIYF. CDR3 DNA sequence: TGTGCCAGCAGCTTGGAGACGATTGGAAACACCATATATTTT.

The chain couples TRBV7-9 to TRBJ2-1; possible D gene TRBD1, 6 bases. Looked up from germline, CDR1 is SEHNR and CDR2 is FQNEAQ (reference sequence). This CDR3 is 15 amino acids long. The ends were cut back, 5 bases at V and 2 bases at J, with 13 bases in the middle. The CDR3 protein is CASSGGTGTYNEQFF. For the CDR3, the DNA is TGTGCCAGCAGCGGGGGAACAGGGACCTACAATGAGCAGTTCTTC.

In this sample, this clone turned up once. The rearrangement joins TRBV6-5 to TRBJ2-1; D not certain. Trimming stripped 7 bases from V and 0 bases from J, with 7 bases between. Germline-derived CDR1 and CDR2 are MNHEY and SVGAGI. The CDR3 consists of 13 residues. CDR3 sequence reads: CASIKSSYNEQFF. DNA of the CDR3: TGTGCCAGCATAAAGTCCTCCTACAATGAGCAGTTCTTC.

This clone was recorded a few times. This chain uses TRBV18 with TRBJ1-2; D may be TRBD1 (6 bases). CDR1 and CDR2 (germline): KGHSH, LQKENI. V was pared by 2 bases and J by 5 bases, with 12 bases between. This CDR3 has 14 amino acids. This CDR3 is CASSPVTGQYGYTF. For the CDR3, the DNA is TGTGCCAGCTCACCAGTGACAGGACAATATGGCTACACCTTC.

This CDR3 is CASRQVPDTQYF. The CDR3 nucleotides read TGTGCCAGCAGGCAAGTTCCAGATACGCAGTATTTT. The chain employs TRBV13 and TRBJ2-3, with D hard to call. The CDR3 extends over 12 amino acids. The germline gives CDR1 PRHDT, CDR2 FYEKMQ (reference sequence). With 6 bases removed from V and 4 bases from J, the gap between germline ends came to 8 bases.

J is TRBJ2-7 and V is TRBV4-2; TRBD2 might be the D (5 bases). The CDR3 runs 15 residues. The V gene lost 0 bases and the J gene lost 2 bases, with 11 bases spanning the gap. Germline-derived CDR1 and CDR2 are LGHNA and YNFKEQ. CDR3 protein: CASSQDRAGPYEQYF. The CDR3 DNA sequence: TGTGCCAGCAGCCAAGATCGGGCGGGTCCCTACGAGCAGTACTTC.

The V call is TRBV19, the J call TRBJ1-2, with TRBD1 matching 7 bases. The CDR3 runs to 16 residues. V trimming: 5 bases; J trimming: 4 bases; junction bases outside the gene matches: 13. The germline CDR1 and CDR2 sequences are LNHDA and SQIVND (reference sequence). The CDR3 nucleotides are TGTGCCAGTAGTCCTTACCGGGACAGCCCCCTCTATGGCTACACCTTC. Residues: CASSPYRDSPLYGYTF. Full variable domain (missing parts from reference TRBV19 and TRBJ1-2): DGGITQSPKYLFRKEGQNVTLSCEQNLNHDAMYWYRQDPGQGLRLIYYSQIVNDFQKGDIAEGYSVSREKKESFPLTVTSAQKNPTAFYLCASSPYRDSPLYGYTFGSGTRLTVV.

The J gene is TRBJ1-3, the V gene TRBV7-9, with D perhaps matching TRBD1 (5 bases). V lost 3 bases and J lost 0, with 18 bases in between. This CDR3 contains 18 residues. Germline V lookup: CDR1 SEHNR, CDR2 FQNEAQ (reference sequence). CDR3: CASSFPFGGRASGNTIYF. For the CDR3, the DNA is TGTGCCAGCAGCTTCCCTTTTGGAGGCAGGGCCTCTGGAAACACCATATATTTT.

J is TRBJ2-5 and V is TRBV6-5; 9 bases align to TRBD2. The junction had 7 bases not matched to a gene; V was cut back by 7 bases and J by 4 bases. The CDR3 has 14 amino acids. Germline assignment: CDR1 MNHEY and CDR2 SVGAGI. For the CDR3, the DNA is TGTGCCAGCATGGTCTTAGCGGGAGCAGAGACCCAGTACTTC. Its protein product is CASMVLAGAETQYF.

This chain connects TRBV3-1 (or the pseudogene TRBV3-2) to TRBJ1-3, with a possible D match to TRBD1 (6 bases). V gave up 4 bases and J gave up 2 bases, with 12 bases separating them. Per the germline V gene, CDR1 is LGHDT and CDR2 is YNNKEL (reference sequence). The CDR3 has 15 residues. CDR3 residues: CASSPTGGAGNTIYF. CDR3 sequence (DNA): TGTGCCAGCAGCCCCACGGGGGGCGCTGGAAACACCATATATTTT.

This rearrangement joins TRBV5-1 to TRBJ2-7, with TRBD2 matching 9 bases. The junction had 5 bases not matched to a gene; V was cut back by 2 bases and J by 2 bases. Germline CDR1 and CDR2: SGHRS and YFSETQ. The CDR3 loop spans 15 amino acids. The CDR3 region is CASSFLAGEPYEQYF. The CDR3 nucleotides read TGCGCCAGCAGCTTTTTAGCGGGAGAGCCCTACGAGCAGTACTTC.

The chain joins TRBV20-1 to TRBJ1-5; D gene uncertain. Germline V gene data show CDR1 as DFQATT and CDR2 as SNEGSKA (reference sequence). Trimming stripped 3 bases from V and 0 bases from J, with 12 bases between. This CDR3 comprises 15 residues. CDR3 nucleotide sequence: TGCAGTGCTAGTTTGCAGTCCTATAGCAATCAGCCCCAGCATTTT. This codes for CSASLQSYSNQPQHF.

The rearrangement uses TRBV7-9 and TRBJ1-2; 7 positions match TRBD1. The CDR3 is 15 residues long. Per the germline V gene, CDR1 is SEHNR and CDR2 is FQNEAQ (reference sequence). Trimming removed 4 bases from V and 4 bases from J; junction bases left unmatched: 9. The CDR3 sequence: CASSWIGGSSYGYTF. CDR3 bases: TGTGCCAGCAGCTGGATAGGGGGCAGTAGCTATGGCTACACCTTC.

The rearrangement joins TRBV19 to TRBJ2-7; 8 bases are shared with TRBD1. J lost 3 bases, V lost 6 bases, and 4 bases had no gene match. CDR1 is LNHDA and CDR2 is SQIVND in the germline V gene (reference sequence). The CDR3 length is 13 residues. The CDR3 coding sequence is TGTGCCAGTAGCTGGGACAGGTTCTACGAGCAGTACTTC. Translated, it gives CASSWDRFYEQYF.

The chain couples TRBV7-2 to TRBJ2-7; the D gene could be TRBD1 or TRBD2 (5 bases each). The CDR3 length is 13 residues. CDR1 and CDR2 (germline): SGHTA, FQGNSA. The V and J ends lost 1 base and 6 bases respectively, with 10 bases between them. The CDR3, as DNA: TGTGCCAGCAGCTTAGTTGGGGGTGGCGAGCAGTACTTC. The encoded protein is CASSLVGGGEQYF.

This clone occurred once. The gene calls are TRBV2 and TRBJ1-2, with TRBD1 as a possible D gene (5 bases). Germline CDR1 is SNHLY and CDR2 is FYNNEI. CDR3 length equals 14 residues. V was cut by 7 bases and J by 4 bases, with 16 bases left in between. CDR3 protein: CASNGPSGGYGYTF. The DNA of the CDR3 is TGTGCCAGCAATGGGCCTTCGGGGGGCTATGGCTACACCTTC.

The chain uses TRBV6-2 or TRBV6-3 and TRBJ2-2; 9 positions match TRBD1. V lost 4 bases and J lost 5; bases outside the gene matches: 8. The CDR3 consists of 16 residues. Germline V CDR1 and CDR2: MNHEY, SVGEGT. DNA for the CDR3: TGTGCCAGCAGTTGGACCGGGACAGGGATAACCGGGGAGCTGTTTTTT. It codes for CASSWTGTGITGELFF.

This clone was detected a few times. This rearrangement joins TRBV11-1 to TRBJ2-1, with TRBD2 identical over 11 bases. CDR3 size: 15 residues. Trimming removed 3 bases from V and 4 bases from J; junction bases left unmatched: 2. From germline, CDR1 is SGHAT and CDR2 FQDESV (reference sequence). The DNA for the CDR3 is TGTGCCAGCAGCTTTGGGACTAGCGGTTACAATGAGCAGTTCTTC. Encoded protein: CASSFGTSGYNEQFF.